Following are 7 T cell receptor beta chains from one sample sequenced in a study of siplizumab effects on memory and regulatory T cells. The data were produced by immunoSEQ multiplex PCR, yet TCRdb's version contains in-frame clones alone and is incomplete. Of 100,000 or so clones listed, 80% to 95% were seen once; the top ten hold under 3%. The sample consisted of CD4+ T cells sorted from blood. Source of these receptors: a human donor in good health. Some clones in this sample may be carry-over from other donors' samples.

The chain is built from TRBV28 and TRBJ2-3, with 10 bases fitting TRBD1. Germline CDR1 MDHEN, CDR2 SYDVKM. V dropped 8 bases and J dropped 3; count of bases not matched to a gene: 5. This CDR3 contains 14 residues. CDR3: CASRDRGRTDTQYF. The CDR3 DNA follows: TGTGCCAGCCGGGACAGGGGTCGGACAGATACGCAGTATTTT.

The rearrangement joins TRBV27 to TRBJ2-5, with D hard to call. Trimming removed 4 bases at V and 2 bases at J, with 14 bases between. Germline V gene data show CDR1 as MNHEY and CDR2 as SMNVEV (reference sequence). This CDR3 has 15 amino acids. CDR3 sequence reads: CASSSKSKGQETQYF. CDR3 DNA sequence: TGTGCCAGCAGTTCAAAATCAAAGGGACAAGAGACCCAGTACTTC.

The chain recombines TRBV28 with TRBJ2-1; TRBD2 matches 10 bases. Losses at the gene ends were 6 bases for V and 7 bases for J; bases not matched to a gene: 18. The CDR3 loop spans 18 amino acids. Germline V gene sequence: CDR1 MDHEN, CDR2 SYDVKM. In DNA form, the CDR3 reads TGTGCCAGCAGCCGCAGCACTGGGACTAGCGCTAGGGGTAATGAGCAGTTCTTC. This sequence encodes CASSRSTGTSARGNEQFF.

The chain links TRBV5-8 to TRBJ2-1; 7 nucleotides match TRBD2. J gave up 8 bases and V 2 bases, and 7 bases lay outside the gene matches. Germline V gene data show CDR1 as SGHTS and CDR2 as YDEGEE. This CDR3 has 14 amino acids. CDR3 residues: CASSFGGRAHEQFF. CDR3 in DNA: TGTGCCAGCAGCTTTGGTGGGAGGGCCCATGAGCAGTTCTTC.

V usage is TRBV18 and J usage is TRBJ2-2; 7 positions match TRBD2. The CDR3 consists of 15 residues. Germline-derived CDR1 and CDR2 are KGHSH and LQKENI. The V gene end was trimmed by 4 bases and the J gene end by 6 bases; junction bases not matched to a gene: 8. The chain's CDR3 is CASSLTRGKPGELFF. The DNA for the CDR3 is TGTGCCAGCTCACTTACGCGGGGGAAACCCGGGGAGCTGTTTTTT. The full variable domain, in which reference TRBV18 and TRBJ2-2 provide the parts outside the CDR3, is NAGVMQNPRHLVRRRGQEARLRCSPMKGHSHVYWYRQLPEEGLKFMVYLQKENIIDESGMPKERFSAEFPKEGPSILRIQQVVRGDSAAYFCASSLTRGKPGELFFGEGSRLTVL.

This chain joins TRBV19 and TRBJ1-2; D unresolved. This CDR3 has 15 residues. Germline assignment: CDR1 LNHDA and CDR2 SQIVND (reference sequence). Trimming took 1 base from V and 9 from J, leaving 18 bases between them. The CDR3 DNA sequence: TGTGCCAGTAGTATAGGCGAGGGCAGGAGGTCAAGCTACACCTTC. Its translation is CASSIGEGRRSSYTF.

The V call is TRBV7-2, the J call TRBJ2-2, with D unclear. Between the trimmed V and J ends, which lost 2 bases and 4 bases, there was a span of 5 bases. This CDR3 region has 13 residues. From germline, CDR1 is SGHTA and CDR2 FQGNSA. CDR3 amino acids: CASSLQGTGELFF. DNA for the CDR3: TGTGCCAGCAGCTTACAAGGCACCGGGGAGCTGTTTTTT.